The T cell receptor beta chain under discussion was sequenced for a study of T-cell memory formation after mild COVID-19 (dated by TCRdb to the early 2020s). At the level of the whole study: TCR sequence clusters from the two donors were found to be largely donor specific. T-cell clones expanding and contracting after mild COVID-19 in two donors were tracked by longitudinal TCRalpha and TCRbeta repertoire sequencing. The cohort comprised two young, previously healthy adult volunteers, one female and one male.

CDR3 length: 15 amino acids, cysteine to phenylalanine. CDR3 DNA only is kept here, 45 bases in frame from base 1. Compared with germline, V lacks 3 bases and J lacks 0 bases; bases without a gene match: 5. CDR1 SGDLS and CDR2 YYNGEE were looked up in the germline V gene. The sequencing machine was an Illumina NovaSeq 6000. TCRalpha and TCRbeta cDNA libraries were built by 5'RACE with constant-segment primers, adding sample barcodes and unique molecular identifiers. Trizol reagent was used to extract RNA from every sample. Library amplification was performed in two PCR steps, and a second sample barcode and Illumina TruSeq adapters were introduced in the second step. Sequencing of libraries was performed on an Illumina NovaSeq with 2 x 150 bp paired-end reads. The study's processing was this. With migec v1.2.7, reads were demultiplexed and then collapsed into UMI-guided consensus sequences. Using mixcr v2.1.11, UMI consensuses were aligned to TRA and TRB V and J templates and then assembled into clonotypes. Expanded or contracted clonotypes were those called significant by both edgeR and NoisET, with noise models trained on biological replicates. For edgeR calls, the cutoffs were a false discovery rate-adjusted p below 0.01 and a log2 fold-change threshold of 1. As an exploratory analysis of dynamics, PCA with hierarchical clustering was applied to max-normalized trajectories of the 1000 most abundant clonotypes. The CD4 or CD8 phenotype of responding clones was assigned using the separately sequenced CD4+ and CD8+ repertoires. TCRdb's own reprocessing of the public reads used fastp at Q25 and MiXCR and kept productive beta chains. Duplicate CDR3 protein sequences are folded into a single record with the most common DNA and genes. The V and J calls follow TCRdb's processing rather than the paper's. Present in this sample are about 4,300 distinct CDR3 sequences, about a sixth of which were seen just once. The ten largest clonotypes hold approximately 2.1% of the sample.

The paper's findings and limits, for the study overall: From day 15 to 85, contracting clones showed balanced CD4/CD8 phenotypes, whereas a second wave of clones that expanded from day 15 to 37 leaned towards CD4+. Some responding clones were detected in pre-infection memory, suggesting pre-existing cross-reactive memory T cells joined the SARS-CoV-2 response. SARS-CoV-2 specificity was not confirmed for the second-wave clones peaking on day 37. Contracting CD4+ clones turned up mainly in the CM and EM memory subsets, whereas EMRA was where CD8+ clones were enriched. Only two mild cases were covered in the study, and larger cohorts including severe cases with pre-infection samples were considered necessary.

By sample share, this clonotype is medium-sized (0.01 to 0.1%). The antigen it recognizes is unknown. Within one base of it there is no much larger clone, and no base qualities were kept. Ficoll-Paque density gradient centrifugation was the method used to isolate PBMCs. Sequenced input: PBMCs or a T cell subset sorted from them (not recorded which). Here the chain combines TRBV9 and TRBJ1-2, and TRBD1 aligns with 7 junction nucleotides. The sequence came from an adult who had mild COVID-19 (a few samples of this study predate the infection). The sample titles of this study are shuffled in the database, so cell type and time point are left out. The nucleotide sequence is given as TGTGCCAGCAGCGGCGGGACAGTCACTAACTATGGCTACACCTTC. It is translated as CASSGGTVTNYGYTF.